This TCR beta chain was found in a study of cytomegalovirus exposure and HLA in healthy donors. Study results and caveats: In an earlier analysis, in 587 donors, most V segments appeared productive either ~90% or ~30% of the time. It was reported that the classifier diagnosed cytomegalovirus status with high specificity and sensitivity in both the original and validation cohorts. Compared with the approximately 670-donor mean, an Asian-associated ancestry cluster reportedly had fewer N-insertions, according to a later analysis.

The CDR3 contains 15 residues. Germline V lookup: CDR1 SGHAT, CDR2 FQNNGV. V lost 1 base, J lost 10 bases, and 17 bases lay in between. To note about this clone: Antigen specificity is unknown.

Researchers ran the PCR with 60 Vbeta and 13 Jbeta primers. Assay: immunoSEQ multiplex PCR; the TCRdb copy retains only in-frame clones and omits some. Seen here are 110,000 or so clones, 82% observed once, and the top ten hold 2% to 3%. All donors participated as healthy donors of bone marrow. The sample was PBMCs. V gene TRBV11-2 combines with J gene TRBJ1-5; D might be TRBD1 (5 bases). This sequence originates from a young woman in good health and CMV-seronegative. The CDR3, as DNA: TGTGCCAGCAGCTTAGGTGGGGCAGGCCCCGAACCCCAGCATTTT. Protein product: CASSLGGAGPEPQHF. Based on the CDR3 plus reference TRBV11-2 and TRBJ1-5, the full variable domain is EAGVAQSPRYKIIEKRQSVAFWCNPISGHATLYWYQQILGQGPKLLIQFQNNGVVDDSQLPKDRFSAERLKGVDSTLKIQPAKLEDSAVYLCASSLGGAGPEPQHFGDGTRLSIL.